This T cell receptor (beta chain) originates from a study of blood T cells in healthy people across ages. A second PCR, run for roughly 7 to 11 cycles, used a sample-barcoded 5' primer plus a J-beta primer mix. TCRdb re-called the 5' RACE reads through MiXCR, storing one row per CDR3 protein. Of 600,000 or so distinct CDR3 sequences in the sample, about 30% were seen once. The sequence derives from a woman of 80 years or more in good health. The sequenced sample was blood.

Here the CDR3 DNA reads TGCGCCAGCAGCCAAGCTAGCGGGGGGTCCACCGGGGAGCTGTTTTTT. Protein product: CASSQASGGSTGELFF. The genes are TRBV4-3 and TRBJ2-2, with 11 nucleotides matching TRBD2. Germline V gene sequence: CDR1 LGHNA, CDR2 YSLEER. This CDR3 comprises 16 residues. The junction had 2 bases not matched to a gene; V was cut back by 1 base and J by 4 bases.